These T cell receptor beta chains were read from a single sample in a study of shared clonotypes between healthy human individuals. Method: immunoSEQ multiplex PCR; TCRdb's copy keeps in-frame clones and lacks some. The data contain approximately 1,500,000 clones, over 95% of them seen just once; the ten biggest clones take up roughly 1.2%. Sequenced: naive CD4+ T cells sorted from blood. The receptors come from a man between 25 and 39 years old in good health. CDR3s include the opening cysteine and the closing phenylalanine or tryptophan. D genes are given only for firm matches. Not all rows give a size; the values are once, few, many and, for expanded clones, a class.

J gene: TRBJ1-5
V gene: TRBV7-2
clone size: once
D gene: .
CDR3 DNA: TGTGCCAGCAGCCCACAGGGCGGCAATCAGCCCCAGCATTTT
CDR3 protein: CASSPQGGNQPQHF

J gene: TRBJ2-7
V gene: TRBV7-6
clone size: few
D gene: .
CDR3 DNA: TGTGCCAGCAGCTCACAGGGCTACGAGCAGTACTTC
CDR3 protein: CASSSQGYEQYF

J gene: TRBJ2-3
V gene: TRBV6-6
clone size: .
D gene: .
CDR3 DNA: TGTGCCAGCAGTTACAGCAGCACAGATACGCAGTATTTT
CDR3 protein: CASSYSSTDTQYF

J gene: TRBJ2-2
V gene: TRBV10-3
clone size: .
D gene: TRBD2
CDR3 DNA: TGTGCCATCAGTACCACCGGACTAGCGGGAGTAGTCGGGGAGCTGTTTTTT
CDR3 protein: CAISTTGLAGVVGELFF

J gene: TRBJ2-1
V gene: TRBV10-3
clone size: .
D gene: .
CDR3 DNA: TGTGCCATCTTGGGTAGCGAGACTTTCTCCTACAATGAGCAGTTCTTC
CDR3 protein: CAILGSETFSYNEQFF

J gene: TRBJ1-2
V gene: TRBV15
clone size: .
D gene: .
CDR3 DNA: TGTGCCACCAGCAGAGGCCGGGGGGGCAACTATGGCTACACCTTC
CDR3 protein: CATSRGRGGNYGYTF

J gene: TRBJ2-2
V gene: TRBV7-3
clone size: .
D gene: .
CDR3 DNA: TGTGCCAGCAGCTTTACGGGGGTATACCTGGGCGGGGAGCTGTTTTTT
CDR3 protein: CASSFTGVYLGGELFF

J gene: TRBJ2-7
V gene: TRBV5-4
clone size: .
D gene: .
CDR3 DNA: TGTGCCAGCAGCTTATCCGTTTCCTACGAGCAGTACTTC
CDR3 protein: CASSLSVSYEQYF

J gene: TRBJ2-7
V gene: TRBV28
clone size: .
D gene: .
CDR3 DNA: TGTGCCAGCAGTTTAATTTCCCAGGGATACTACGAGCAGTACTTC
CDR3 protein: CASSLISQGYYEQYF

J gene: TRBJ2-3
V gene: TRBV5-1
clone size: .
D gene: .
CDR3 DNA: TGCGCCAGCAGAGACCGGGCTAGCACAGATACGCAGTATTTT
CDR3 protein: CASRDRASTDTQYF

J gene: TRBJ1-1
V gene: TRBV27
clone size: .
D gene: .
CDR3 DNA: TGTGCCAGCAGTCTACAGGGCAACACTGAAGCTTTCTTT
CDR3 protein: CASSLQGNTEAFF

J gene: TRBJ2-7
V gene: TRBV11-2
clone size: .
D gene: .
CDR3 DNA: TGTGCCAGCAGCCCGGGGCGGGCCTACGAGCAGTACTTC
CDR3 protein: CASSPGRAYEQYF

J gene: TRBJ1-1
V gene: TRBV18
clone size: .
D gene: .
CDR3 DNA: TGTGCCAGCTCACCTATACTGGTAGTGAACACTGAAGCTTTCTTT
CDR3 protein: CASSPILVVNTEAFF

J gene: TRBJ2-7
V gene: TRBV9
clone size: .
D gene: TRBD1
CDR3 DNA: TGTGCCAGCAGCCCGAGACAGGGGGCGCCCCACGAGCAGTACTTC
CDR3 protein: CASSPRQGAPHEQYF

J gene: TRBJ1-4
V gene: TRBV4-2
clone size: once
D gene: .
CDR3 DNA: TGTGCCAGCAGCCAAGAGACGGGAGCAACTAATGAAAAACTGTTTTTT
CDR3 protein: CASSQETGATNEKLFF

J gene: TRBJ1-2
V gene: TRBV19
clone size: .
D gene: .
CDR3 DNA: TGTGCCAGTAGTGACCGGGGCCGGGGGTATGGCTACACCTTC
CDR3 protein: CASSDRGRGYGYTF

J gene: TRBJ1-5
V gene: TRBV19
clone size: .
D gene: .
CDR3 DNA: TGTGCCAGTAGTATTCGACAGTCCAATCAGCCCCAGCATTTT
CDR3 protein: CASSIRQSNQPQHF

J gene: TRBJ2-7
V gene: TRBV6-1
clone size: .
D gene: TRBD2
CDR3 DNA: TGTGCCAGCAGTGTCTCCGGGACTAGCGGGGGGATCTACGAGCAGTACTTC
CDR3 protein: CASSVSGTSGGIYEQYF